This TCR beta chain was recovered during a study of cytomegalovirus exposure and HLA in healthy donors. Findings and limits, study-wide: CMV serostatus stood as the only immune exposure information on hand. Likely technical artifact: a cluster of highly shared sequence variants.

Donors counted as nominally healthy when sampled, yet unrecorded immune exposures were likely. The table lists this clone with a few counts. The target antigen is unknown. Amplification used 60 Vbeta primers and 13 Jbeta primers. This table comes from immunoSEQ multiplex PCR, and its TCRdb copy is limited to in-frame clones, with some not included. Here the sample spans roughly 130,000 clones, 55% to 75% being singletons. The CDR3 has 13 residues. The V segment lost 8 bases and the J segment 6 bases; nucleotides outside the gene matches: 11. Looked up from germline, CDR1 is SQVTM and CDR2 is ANQGSEA. This clonotype originated in a man aged 25-45 years in good health and CMV-seropositive. The chain uses TRBV29-1 and TRBJ2-3; 7 bases align to TRBD2. Sequencing was done on a sample of PBMCs. Written as DNA, the CDR3 is TGCAGCATAGGCGGGAGTCTCGCTGATACGCAGTATTTT. Its translation is CSIGGSLADTQYF.